This TCR beta chain stems from a study of brain T cells in children with intractable seizures. The CDR3 sequence is 15 residues long. Generated by immunoSEQ multiplex PCR, the TCRdb table keeps only in-frame clones and is missing some. Among about 120,000 clones listed, approximately 94% were seen once. This chain links TRBV21-1 with TRBJ1-4. TRBV21-1 is deemed a pseudogene. The clonotype originates from a boy under two years old with hemimegalencephaly and intractable seizures. The material was peripheral blood, obtained at surgery. The chain's CDR3 is CASSEVGGTNEKLFF. Here the CDR3 DNA reads TGTGCCAGCAGCGAAGTGGGGGGTACTAATGAAAAACTGTTTTTT.